The TCR beta chain described here comes from a study of cytomegalovirus exposure and HLA in healthy donors (dated by TCRdb to the late 2010s). Some background on the complete study: An earlier analysis of roughly 570 of the donors reported 250 to 350 Gb of sequence data and around 110 million unique TCR beta sequences obtained from about 179 million T cells. Roughly 300 gigabases of sequencing data and approximately 85 million unique TCR sequences were included in an early release covering 550 to 650 HLA-typed donors. Of the roughly 410 genotyped donors, 65% to 90% were placed in the genetic ancestry cluster associated with self-reported Caucasian donors. The aim of the study was to test whether cataloging public T cell receptors could identify signatures of past pathogen exposure. The T cell repertoires of around 670 subjects were profiled by immunosequencing and related to cytomegalovirus serostatus. In addition to the first cohort of 650 to 800 subjects, a separate validation cohort of 120 different subjects was used. The study combined high-throughput TCR immunosequencing, statistical association of individual TCRs with disease status, and machine learning to predict cytomegalovirus infection status. In a later analysis, previously published TCR beta repertoires from about 640 donors were re-analyzed and high-resolution HLA genotyping was added so that TCR occurrence patterns could be studied. Rather than drawing on any new phenotypic data, the later analysis identified candidate immune exposures from TCR beta sequences and the way those sequences occurred across donors. An earlier analysis of several hundred of the donors applied high-throughput TCR beta sequencing to assess whether each TCR beta V gene segment acted as functional or pseudogenic. Donor age, sex, ethnicity and CMV serostatus were collected together with the repertoire data. A later genetic analysis used genome-wide SNP genotypes for about three fifths of the roughly 700 donors, treating that subset as a discovery cohort. All discovery cohort repertoires had been generated on a single sequencing platform. HLA typing covered class I and class II loci at four-digit resolution. Typing coverage varied by locus: 629-630 donors for A, B, C, DRB1 and DQB1; 522 for DQA1; 600 to 610 for DPA1; fewer than 480 for DPB1. Five DR-DQ haplotypes were handled as single units for association and clustering because linkage in the cohort was strong. Among roughly 400 genotyped donors of the cohort, an average of roughly 230,000 unique TCR beta nucleotide sequences was sequenced per donor, of which roughly 18% were non-productive. Findings and caveats that apply to the study as a whole: A later analysis reported that several top co-occurrence clusters appeared linked to parvovirus B19, influenza, CMV and Epstein-Barr virus. A later genetic analysis reported fewer N-insertions in productive TCRs among donors in an Asian-associated ancestry cluster than the roughly 650-donor mean. When HLA alleles, especially DR and DQ, strongly co-occurred, attributing TCR associations to individual alleles was difficult. The 87-base-pair reads could not distinguish some IMGT-functional V segments, including TRBV6-2 and TRBV6-3, so those segments were excluded. According to a later analysis, TCR association rates differed among HLA loci, with DRB1 alleles showing the most associated TCRs and HLA-C alleles showing the fewest. A later analysis associated roughly 17,000 TCR beta sequences with specific HLA alleles at a false discovery rate of 0.05. The only immune exposure information available for the cohort was CMV serostatus. A total of 164 TCR beta chains were listed by the study as associated with cytomegalovirus. According to a later analysis, most CMV-associated TCR beta chains appeared to be HLA-restricted, and the HLA associations seemed to be driven largely by CMV exposure. Because HLA typing was unavailable for some donors at each locus, only the typed subset was used in association tests. In a later genetic analysis, a missense DCLRE1C variant was associated with V-gene and J-gene trimming of TCR beta chains, and the association was replicated in an independent cohort. Correlated functional status among segregating V segments might reflect linkage disequilibrium, but an unknown experimental factor could not be ruled out. A cluster of highly shared sequence variants was judged likely to be a technical artifact of the sequencing pipeline. A further reported finding was that TCR beta sequences accurately predicted the HLA-A and HLA-B alleles for most subjects in the first cohort. Broadly in line with IMGT annotations, most TCR beta V segments showed up in productive rearrangements about 90% or about 30% of the time in an earlier analysis of approximately 600 of the donors. Three of the identified cytomegalovirus-associated TCR beta chains were confirmed in vitro to be specific for cytomegalovirus antigens. In this cohort, only TCR beta chains were sequenced, and detectable features were limited by the absence of alpha or paired-chain data. Most TCR sequences were observed very rarely across donors, whereas some public TCRs were present in many individuals. A later analysis found that HLA-associated TCR beta chains were more clonally expanded and had lower generation probabilities than equally common non-associated chains. The authors suggested that the approach could potentially be extended to other disease states and immunological phenotypes. In both the original and validation cohorts, the classifier was reported to diagnose cytomegalovirus status with high specificity and sensitivity. Sequencing depth was assumed to be roughly uniform across donors in the presence/absence analyses, though that assumption may not hold. The earlier analysis of approximately 560 of the donors excluded some 15 rarely observed V segments, including chromosome 9 orphons, because counts were too low.

With regard to this clone: Its target antigen remains unknown. No clone much larger than this one lies a single base away; base qualities are absent.

Preparation of the library involved the immunoSEQ multiplex PCR assay. A mixture of 60 forward primers for TCR Vbeta segments and 13 reverse primers for TCR Jbeta segments was used in the multiplex PCR. The CDR3 region of rearranged TCR beta genes was amplified from genomic DNA by a multiplex PCR assay. The amplified TCR beta libraries were sequenced on the Illumina HiSeq System as 87-base-pair reads. Processing in the source paper ran as follows. A later analysis tallied 80 million to 95 million unique TCR beta chains across the 666 repertoires, and approximately 9.9 million of those chains were shared by two or more donors. Raw reads were error-corrected and collapsed into unique sequences by a nearest-neighbor algorithm in which closely related sequences were merged to remove PCR and sequencing errors. Alignment of CDR3 sequences to IMGT reference sequences was used to assign V, D and J gene segments. For a sequence to be retained, at least a six-nucleotide match to both a V gene segment and a J gene segment was required. A rearrangement counted as productive if the CDR3 had no stop codons and remained in frame with V and J, and every other rearrangement counted as non-productive. Following IMGT convention, CDR3 was defined as the stretch from the second conserved V-encoded cysteine up to the conserved J-encoded phenylalanine. The earlier analysis of 550 to 650 of the donors excluded any sequence lacking an unambiguous match to a single V gene segment. In an earlier analysis of some 590 of the donors, V segments were called functional above 56.7% productive rearrangements and were called segregating when the between-donor standard deviation exceeded 5%. A statistical classification framework was developed to diagnose cytomegalovirus status using the catalog of TCR beta chain sequences. In a later analysis, TCR nucleotide sequences were compared against IMGT/GENE-DB human TR gene sequences so that V and J genes could be assigned. A later analysis assigned CDR3 sequences and most-parsimonious VDJ recombination scenarios with the TCRdist pipeline. A later analysis defined each TCR beta chain by its CDR3 amino acid sequence plus V-gene family, and excluded reads lacking a unique V-gene family. A later analysis removed roughly 590 highly shared, low-generation-probability nucleotide sequences to deal with suspected cross-contamination and a sequencing artifact. In a later analysis, a clonal expansion index for each public chain was calculated from normalized within-repertoire ranks of inferred template counts. In a later analysis, generation probabilities were computed with a VDJ recombination model fitted to out-of-frame rearrangements, and the resulting probabilities were checked against IGoR. A later analysis scored TCR-TCR, TCR-HLA and TCR-CMV co-occurrence with hypergeometric tests, applying a repertoire-size bias correction to TCR pairs. In a later analysis, false discovery rates were estimated by permuting HLA or CMV assignments 20 times. A later analysis grouped co-occurring TCRs with DBSCAN, adding TCRdist sequence similarity when clustering within HLA-allele-positive subsets. Co-occurrence clustering excluded repertoires with fewer than 30,000 or more than 120,000 public chains, plus five with anomalous nucleotide sharing. In TCRdb, the immuneACCESS table is reduced to in-frame sequences with V and J assigned. These tables do not hold every clone; where another copy was compared, an unresolved V gene accounts for under half, and the others remain unexplained. V, J and clone size are taken as reported in that table, and D and trimming were inferred from the DNA itself. This sample holds 90,000 to 95,000 clones; around 80% were observed only once. Approximately 4% of the sample is in the top ten clones.

The cohort was made up of about 610 healthy bone marrow donors. All cohort members were sampled while nominally healthy, although unrecorded immune exposures were likely present. The donor was CMV seropositive and belonged to the group of over 250 seropositive cohort members. A peripheral blood sample was collected from each donor, and TCR beta sequencing was performed on peripheral blood mononuclear cells. The Qiagen DNeasy Blood Extraction Kit was used to extract genomic DNA from the blood cell samples. The CDR1 and CDR2 encoded by the germline V gene are SGHRS and YFSETQ. From cysteine to phenylalanine, the CDR3 is 16 amino acids long. Only CDR3 DNA is held: 48 bases, read in frame from base 1. Trimming removed 2 bases from V and 1 base from J, leaving 15 bases between the germline ends.

The sample consisted of PBMCs. The V and J genes are TRBV5-1 and TRBJ1-1, with a weak D call of TRBD1 (6 bases match). The clonotype was recovered from a male donor in good health and CMV-seropositive. The CDR3 region: CASSLIVQGGNTEAFF. The DNA sequence is given as TGCGCCAGCAGCTTAATTGTACAGGGTGGGAACACTGAAGCTTTCTTT.